Listed below are T cell receptor beta chains from one sample, sequenced in a study of siplizumab effects on memory and regulatory T cells. Using immunoSEQ multiplex PCR, the repertoire was profiled, and TCRdb retains in-frame clones only, with some absent. The sample has about 110,000 clones, just over 90% seen once. The sequencing sample was made of Tregs sorted from blood. The receptors stem from a human donor in good health. Both conserved end residues are part of each CDR3. Fields, in order: V gene, J gene, clone size, D gene, CDR3 protein, CDR3 DNA. The D gene is left open where the match is weak. Some rows have no size entry. The others give once, few or many, or a class for an expanded clone.

TRBV2	TRBJ1-5	NA	TRBD1	CASSRQGAGQPQHF	TGTGCCAGCAGTCGTCAGGGGGCAGGACAGCCCCAGCATTTT
TRBV7-2	TRBJ1-2	NA	NA	CASSLGQRLNYGYTF	TGTGCCAGCAGCCTCGGACAGAGACTTAACTATGGCTACACCTTC
TRBV11-2	TRBJ2-1	NA	TRBD2	CASSGSRTSGALYNEQFF	TGTGCCAGCAGCGGGTCCAGAACTAGCGGGGCCTTATACAATGAGCAGTTCTTC
TRBV18	TRBJ1-5	few	NA	CASSPAGNNQPQHF	TGTGCCAGCTCACCAGCAGGCAACAATCAGCCCCAGCATTTT
TRBV6-1	TRBJ1-4	NA	NA	CASSELRQTTNEKLFF	TGTGCCAGCAGTGAGCTACGACAGACAACTAATGAAAAACTGTTTTTT
TRBV7-9	TRBJ1-2	NA	NA	CASGRGGSGYTF	TGTGCCAGCGGCAGGGGTGGGTCTGGCTACACCTTC
TRBV5-1	TRBJ2-7	once	NA	CASSAQDIGYEQYF	TGCGCCAGCAGCGCCCAAGACATTGGATACGAGCAGTACTTC
TRBV5-1	TRBJ2-1	NA	NA	CASSLGDGRNINNEQFF	TGCGCCAGCAGCTTGGGGGACGGAAGGAACATTAACAATGAGCAGTTCTTC
TRBV7-9	TRBJ1-2	NA	NA	CASSLARGFGYTF	TGTGCCAGCAGCTTAGCGCGCGGGTTTGGCTACACCTTC
TRBV6-5	TRBJ2-7	NA	NA	CASKTGVYEQYF	TGTGCCAGCAAAACGGGAGTTTACGAGCAGTACTTC
TRBV5-6	TRBJ1-3	NA	TRBD1	CASRGTGDGNTIYF	TGTGCCAGCAGGGGGACAGGGGACGGAAACACCATATATTTT
TRBV27	TRBJ1-5	NA	NA	CASSFLTGQPQHF	TGTGCCAGCAGTTTCCTTACAGGGCAGCCCCAGCATTTT
TRBV9	TRBJ2-3	NA	TRBD2	CASSTGTSGRPSTDTQYF	TGTGCCAGCAGCACTGGGACTAGCGGGAGGCCAAGCACAGATACGCAGTATTTT
TRBV6-1	TRBJ2-7	NA	TRBD1	CAGTRDRSSSYEQYF	TGTGCCGGAACTCGGGACAGGAGCAGCTCCTACGAGCAGTACTTC
TRBV4-1	TRBJ2-5	NA	NA	CASSQEGTSSRPQYF	TGCGCCAGCAGCCAAGAAGGTACGAGCTCCCGGCCCCAGTACTTC
TRBV7-9	TRBJ2-7	NA	TRBD1	CASSLSGQGAYELYF	TGTGCCAGCAGCTTATCTGGACAGGGGGCCTACGAGCTGTACTTC
TRBV6-1	TRBJ1-1	NA	NA	CASRPTGRNTEAFF	TGTGCCAGCAGACCAACAGGGAGGAACACTGAAGCTTTCTTT
TRBV6-5	TRBJ1-5	NA	TRBD1	CASRTTGDQPQHF	TGTGCCAGCAGAACTACAGGGGATCAGCCCCAGCATTTT
TRBV5-4	TRBJ2-4	NA	NA	CASSSAPQNIQYF	TGTGCCAGCAGCTCTGCTCCTCAAAACATTCAGTACTTC
TRBV27	TRBJ2-7	NA	NA	CASSYQGTGSYEQYF	TGTGCCAGCAGTTACCAGGGGACTGGCTCCTACGAGCAGTACTTC
TRBV7-3	TRBJ1-1	NA	NA	CASSIQGGTEAFF	TGTGCCAGCAGCATACAAGGAGGCACTGAAGCTTTCTTT
TRBV19	TRBJ1-1	NA	NA	CASSIGRNLMNTEAFF	TGTGCCAGTAGTATAGGTCGGAATCTTATGAACACTGAAGCTTTCTTT
TRBV6-1	TRBJ2-3	NA	NA	CASNLGFLVDTQYF	TGTGCCAGCAACCTAGGTTTTCTGGTTGATACGCAGTATTTT
TRBV5-1	TRBJ2-3	NA	TRBD1	CASSEGQGPADTQYF	TGCGCCAGCAGCGAGGGACAGGGGCCGGCGGATACGCAGTATTTT
TRBV9	TRBJ1-1	NA	NA	CASSVGEGPNTEAFF	TGTGCCAGCAGCGTAGGAGAGGGGCCGAACACTGAAGCTTTCTTT
TRBV5-1	TRBJ2-7	NA	NA	CASSFGGTGGGYEQYF	TGCGCCAGCAGCTTTGGCGGGACCGGAGGGGGCTACGAGCAGTACTTC
TRBV5-1	TRBJ2-1	NA	TRBD2	CASSLDGRATYEQFF	TGCGCCAGCAGCTTGGACGGGAGGGCCACGTATGAGCAGTTCTTC
TRBV9	TRBJ2-1	NA	NA	CASSVQDEQFF	TGTGCCAGCAGCGTACAAGATGAGCAGTTCTTC
TRBV11-3	TRBJ2-6	NA	NA	CASSRGSGANVLTF	TGTGCCAGCAGCCGGGGGTCTGGGGCCAACGTCCTGACTTTC
TRBV5-1	TRBJ1-5	NA	NA	CASSGTRTEPDSNQPQHF	TGCGCCAGCAGCGGGACAAGGACAGAGCCTGATAGCAATCAGCCCCAGCATTTT
TRBV18	TRBJ2-1	NA	NA	CASSPGQTSSYNEQFF	TGTGCCAGCTCCCCCGGACAGACCAGCTCCTACAATGAGCAGTTCTTC
TRBV6-1	TRBJ2-5	NA	NA	CASSGGPLFETQYF	TGTGCCAGCAGTGGGGGGCCGCTTTTCGAGACCCAGTACTTC
TRBV11-1	TRBJ1-1	NA	NA	CASSLLKGTEAFF	TGTGCCAGCAGCTTATTGAAGGGCACTGAAGCTTTCTTT
TRBV18	TRBJ2-1	NA	TRBD2	CASSPRGTSGSYNEQFF	TGTGCCAGCTCACCGCGGGGGACTAGCGGGTCCTACAATGAGCAGTTCTTC
TRBV5-1	TRBJ1-6	NA	NA	CASSVEVWSPLHF	TGCGCCAGCAGCGTGGAGGTCTGGTCACCCCTCCACTTT
TRBV15	TRBJ1-5	few	NA	CATSRVGGGGPQHF	TGTGCCACCAGCAGAGTGGGCGGTGGTGGGCCCCAGCATTTT
TRBV4-2	TRBJ2-1	few	NA	CASSQAPNREQFF	TGTGCCAGCAGCCAAGCCCCGAATCGGGAGCAGTTCTTC
TRBV6-5	TRBJ1-3	NA	NA	CASSYSLAGNTIYF	TGTGCCAGCAGTTACTCTCTGGCGGGAAACACCATATATTTT
TRBV6-5	TRBJ2-5	NA	NA	CASGYRLQETQYF	TGTGCCAGCGGCTACAGACTACAAGAGACCCAGTACTTC
TRBV5-1	TRBJ1-6	NA	NA	CASSFLDSSYNSPLHF	TGCGCCAGCAGCTTCTTGGACAGCTCCTATAATTCACCCCTCCACTTT
TRBV19	TRBJ2-6	NA	NA	CASSIWTTGANVLTF	TGTGCCAGTAGTATCTGGACGACTGGGGCCAACGTCCTGACTTTC